A single sample is the source of the 26 T cell receptor beta chains below, sequenced in a study of T cell repertoires in cytomegalovirus infection. Their specific antigens are unknown. A single record per CDR3 protein comes from TCRdb applying MiXCR to the reads. This table holds nearly 700,000 distinct CDR3 sequences, roughly 33% found once. This specimen was cultured PBMCs, taken from culture after CMV antigen stimulation. The receptors here all came from a human donor in good health (CMV status not recorded). Some clones in this sample may be carry-over from other donors' samples.

This clonotype showed up just a few times. This CDR3 is CASSSDPGWDRLKDSPLHF. CDR3 bases: TGTGCCAGTAGTTCCGACCCGGGATGGGACAGGTTAAAGGATTCACCCCTCCACTTT. The gene calls are TRBV19 and TRBJ1-6; 8 nucleotides line up with TRBD1. V lost 5 bases, J lost 8 bases, and 20 bases stayed unmatched. This CDR3 contains 19 residues. The V gene's germline CDR1 is LNHDA and CDR2 SQIVND (reference sequence).

This clonotype was detected only a few times. This chain joins TRBV7-9 and TRBJ2-3; maybe TRBD2 (5 bases). V was shortened by 8 bases and J by 1 base, with 10 bases between the two germline ends. Per germline, CDR1 SEHNR and CDR2 FQNEAQ (reference sequence). There are 13 residues in the CDR3. In nucleotides, the CDR3 is TGTGCCAGCCGCCCCGGGGGCACAGATACGCAGTATTTT. As protein: CASRPGGTDTQYF.

This clonotype was recorded many times. The rearrangement uses TRBV12-3 or TRBV12-4 and TRBJ2-3; TRBD1 matches at 7 bases. The CDR3 totals 13 residues. The V segment lost 5 bases and the J segment 5 bases; nucleotides outside the gene matches: 4. Written as DNA, the CDR3 is TGTGCCAGCAGTGGACAGGCGGAAGATACGCAGTATTTT. This translates into CASSGQAEDTQYF.

V gene TRBV6-1 combines with J gene TRBJ1-1; D is ambiguous. Trimming shortened V by 4 bases and J by 10 bases, and 28 bases separated the two germline ends. The CDR3 has 17 amino acids. The germline CDR1 and CDR2 sequences are MNHNS and SASEGT. CDR3 amino acids: CASSAGGGSYQFIAAFF. CDR3 coding DNA: TGTGCCAGCAGTGCCGGAGGTGGTAGCTACCAATTTATAGCAGCTTTCTTT.

With respect to this clonotype: A read error may produce the germline difference seen at one junction end. The chain uses TRBV13 and TRBJ1-1; TRBD1 matches at 7 bases. The CDR3 has 16 amino acids. In germline, CDR1 is PRHDT, CDR2 FYEKMQ (reference sequence). The CDR3 DNA follows: TGCGCCAGCAGCTTGGTCTACAGGGGAGGACTTGGTGAAGCTTTCTTT. Its translation: CASSLVYRGGLGEAFF.

This chain uses TRBV19 with TRBJ1-1; 9 bases agree with TRBD1. Germline-derived CDR1 and CDR2 are LNHDA and SQIVND (reference sequence). V shed 7 bases and J 3 bases; nucleotides not matched to a gene: 3. The CDR3 has 13 residues. The CDR3 coding sequence is TGTGCCAGTATGTGGGACAGGGACACTGAAGCTTTCTTT. This sequence encodes CASMWDRDTEAFF.

This clonotype was found many times. The gene calls are TRBV7-8 and TRBJ2-7; D is unclear. The CDR3 is 12 amino acids. V lost 4 bases to trimming and J lost 4 bases, with 8 bases between them. CDR1 is SGHVS and CDR2 is FQNEAQ in the germline V gene. The CDR3 loop reads CASSSKKYEQYF. The CDR3 DNA reads TGTGCCAGCAGCTCCAAGAAGTACGAGCAGTACTTC.

This clonotype was seen more than once but under ten times. The chain combines TRBV6-8 with TRBJ2-2; 8 bases match TRBD2. CDR3 size: 19 residues. Germline V gives CDR1 MNHGY, CDR2 SAAAGT. Germline trimming cut 0 bases from V and 3 bases from J; bases unmatched to any gene: 12. The CDR3 nucleotides read TGTGCCAGCAGTTACTCCTTGGGGGGACTAGGGAGCGACACCGGGGAGCTGTTTTTT. Encoded protein: CASSYSLGGLGSDTGELFF.

This clonotype was found many times. This sequence joins TRBV7-2 and TRBJ1-4; D is undetermined. The ends were cut back, 0 bases at V and 11 bases at J, with 13 bases in the middle. The CDR3 spans 14 residues. CDR1 is SGHTA, CDR2 FQGNSA, per germline. CDR3 sequence: CASSLASELGKLFF. In nucleotides, the CDR3 is TGTGCCAGCAGCTTAGCTTCTGAATTGGGGAAACTGTTTTTT. Drawing the rest from reference TRBV7-2 and TRBJ1-4, the complete variable domain is GAGVSQSPSNKVTEKGKDVELRCDPISGHTALYWYRQSLGQGLEFLIYFQGNSAPDKSGLPSDRFSAERTGGSVSTLTIQRTQQEDSAVYLCASSLASELGKLFFGSGTQLSVL.

This clonotype was counted only a few times. This sequence joins TRBV29-1 and TRBJ1-2; D perhaps matches TRBD1 (5 bases). The CDR3 length is 20 residues. Trimming pared 4 bases from V and 3 bases from J, leaving 33 bases between. CDR1 is SQVTM and CDR2 is ANQGSEA in the germline V gene. The CDR3 is CSVVPTPGTQDVNSHYGYTF. The DNA for the CDR3 is TGCAGCGTTGTGCCTACTCCCGGGACGCAGGACGTGAACTCTCACTATGGCTACACCTTC.

This chain links TRBV7-9 with TRBJ2-7; D possibly matches TRBD1 or TRBD2 (6 bases each). This CDR3 is 14 amino acids long. Trimming removed 4 bases at V and 1 base at J, with 11 bases between. The germline V gene encodes CDR1 SEHNR and CDR2 FQNEAQ (reference sequence). CDR3: CASSSSGASYEQYF. The CDR3 DNA sequence: TGTGCCAGCAGCTCATCGGGGGCTTCCTACGAGCAGTACTTC.

The chain couples TRBV20-1 to TRBJ2-3, with D maybe TRBD2 (6 bases). The CDR3 loop spans 12 amino acids. Trimming took off 4 bases at V and 8 bases at J, with 13 bases between the two ends. CDR1 is DFQATT, CDR2 SNEGSKA, per germline (reference sequence). The DNA for the CDR3 is TGCAGTGCTATGAATGCGGGATTTACGCAGTATTTT. This sequence encodes CSAMNAGFTQYF.

In this sample, this clonotype turned up a few times. This sequence joins TRBV12-3 or TRBV12-4 and TRBJ2-3; 7 nucleotides match TRBD1. The V segment lost 6 bases and the J segment 2 bases; nucleotides outside the gene matches: 5. The length of the CDR3 is 14 residues. CDR3 protein: CASRSTGPTDTQYF. CDR3 DNA: TGTGCCAGCAGGTCGACAGGGCCCACAGATACGCAGTATTTT.

The chain uses TRBV20-1 and TRBJ1-1; D gene unclear. CDR1 and CDR2 from the germline V gene are DFQATT and SNEGSKA (reference sequence). Trimming stripped 6 bases from V and 7 bases from J, with 12 bases between. The CDR3 loop spans 11 amino acids. The CDR3 DNA follows: TGCAGTGCATCGCGCTATCATGAAGCTTTCTTT. This encodes CSASRYHEAFF.

The table lists this clonotype with many counts. This chain joins TRBV7-2 and TRBJ2-3, with D possibly TRBD2 on 6 matching bases. This CDR3 contains 15 residues. V lost 7 bases and J lost 2, with 16 bases in between. Germline V CDR1 and CDR2: SGHTA, FQGNSA. CDR3 protein: CASKRSGLITDTQYF. CDR3 nucleotides: TGTGCCAGCAAAAGGAGCGGGCTAATCACAGATACGCAGTATTTT. Using reference TRBV7-2 and TRBJ2-3 for the parts outside the CDR3, the full variable domain is GAGVSQSPSNKVTEKGKDVELRCDPISGHTALYWYRQSLGQGLEFLIYFQGNSAPDKSGLPSDRFSAERTGGSVSTLTIQRTQQEDSAVYLCASKRSGLITDTQYFGPGTRLTVL.

This clonotype was detected only a few times. The rearrangement uses TRBV28 and TRBJ2-2; D may be TRBD1 (6 bases). CDR3 length equals 15 residues. V was shortened by 1 base and J by 6 bases, with 12 bases between the two germline ends. Germline V lookup: CDR1 MDHEN, CDR2 SYDVKM. The CDR3 DNA is TGTGCCAGCAGTTTATCCAGGGGTCTGGCCGGGGAGCTGTTTTTT. Residues: CASSLSRGLAGELFF.

This clonotype was picked up many times. The V call is TRBV12-3 or TRBV12-4, the J call TRBJ1-2; D may be TRBD1 (6 bases). Trimming left V 6 bases short and J 1 base short, with 9 bases between. The CDR3 has 13 residues. The CDR3 bases are TGTGCCAGCAGCGGGGGCCTTAACTATGGCTACACCTTC. Its protein is CASSGGLNYGYTF.

This clonotype has more than one count but fewer than ten. CDR3 sequence: CASSSFSGSYNEQFF. As DNA, the CDR3 is TGTGCCAGCAGCTCATTTAGCGGATCCTACAATGAGCAGTTCTTC. V usage is TRBV7-2 and J usage is TRBJ2-1; tentatively, D is TRBD2 (6 bases). The CDR3 runs to 15 residues. Germline V gives CDR1 SGHTA, CDR2 FQGNSA. V lost 4 bases and J lost 1, with 11 bases in between.

This clonotype was observed a few times. The chain employs TRBV4-3 and TRBJ2-4; D may be TRBD1 or TRBD2 (5 bases each). The germline V gene encodes CDR1 LGHNA and CDR2 YSLEER. The CDR3 length is 15 residues. Trimming pared 0 bases from V and 7 bases from J, leaving 13 bases between. The CDR3 sequence: CASSQEGRAGNIQYF. The DNA of the CDR3 is TGCGCCAGCAGCCAAGAGGGCAGGGCGGGTAACATTCAGTACTTC.

This clonotype has just one count. The chain carries TRBV12-3 or TRBV12-4 and TRBJ2-5, with no clear D. The CDR3 extends over 14 amino acids. The germline V and J ends were trimmed by 5 bases and 1 base, with 11 bases remaining between them. The DNA of the CDR3 is TGTGCCAGCAGTACCCGCGGCGGCCAAGAGACCCAGTACTTC. It codes for CASSTRGGQETQYF.

The DNA for the CDR3 is TGTGCCAGCAGCCCCTGGGGGGATCAGCCCCAGCATTTT. This codes for CASSPWGDQPQHF. V usage is TRBV3-1 and J usage is TRBJ1-5, with a tentative D call TRBD1 (5 bases). The CDR3 loop spans 13 amino acids. V was trimmed by 4 bases and J by 5 bases, leaving 9 bases between them. The germline CDR1 and CDR2 sequences are LGHDT and YNNKEL (reference sequence).

V gene TRBV19 combines with J gene TRBJ2-7; TRBD1 is a possible D gene (6 bases). Germline CDR1 reads LNHDA; CDR2 reads SQIVND (reference sequence). Trimming removed 5 bases at V and 3 bases at J, with 14 bases between. This CDR3 has 14 amino acids. The CDR3 coding sequence is TGTGCCAGTAGTCAGTGGGGGCCCTACTACGAGCAGTACTTC. Its translation is CASSQWGPYYEQYF.

This clonotype has only a few counts. This rearrangement joins TRBV12-5 to TRBJ1-1; D unresolved. V lost 2 bases and J 4 bases, leaving 11 bases between the germline ends. This CDR3 contains 14 residues. Germline V gene sequence: CDR1 LGHNT, CDR2 FRNRAP. CDR3 nucleotides: TGTGCTAGTGGTTTGCTACTCAGGAGCACTGAAGCTTTCTTT. As protein: CASGLLLRSTEAFF. Full variable domain (remainder filled in from reference TRBV12-5 and TRBJ1-1): DARVTQTPRHKVTEMGQEVTMRCQPILGHNTVFWYRQTMMQGLELLAYFRNRAPLDDSGMPKDRFSAEMPDATLATLKIQPSEPRDSAVYFCASGLLLRSTEAFFGQGTRLTVV.

The chain couples TRBV6-6 to TRBJ1-6; TRBD1 might be the D (6 bases). CDR1 and CDR2 (germline): MNHNY, SVGAGI (reference sequence). The CDR3 totals 16 residues. The germline V and J ends were trimmed by 2 bases and 8 bases, with 16 bases remaining between them. The CDR3 DNA reads TGTGCCAGCAGTTACCCCCCCACAGGGACCGATTCACCCCTCCACTTT. Translation: CASSYPPTGTDSPLHF.

This chain connects TRBV7-6 to TRBJ2-5, with D possibly being TRBD1 or TRBD2 (5 bases each). Between the trimmed V and J ends, which lost 5 bases and 3 bases, there was a span of 10 bases. Germline V gene data show CDR1 as SGHVS and CDR2 as FNYEAQ. CDR3 length: 13 amino acids. CDR3 DNA: TGTGCCAGCAGCGCCTGGGGGAAAGAGACCCAGTACTTC. Translating it yields CASSAWGKETQYF.

A few counts support this clonotype. The genes are TRBV28 and TRBJ1-5; D might be TRBD1 (5 bases). V was clipped by 6 bases and J by 2 bases, with 14 bases between them. The CDR3 length is 15 residues. Germline values: CDR1 MDHEN, CDR2 SYDVKM. The DNA of the CDR3 is TGTGCCAGCAGGGGGAGCCAGGGCGGCAATCAGCCCCAGCATTTT. Translated, it gives CASRGSQGGNQPQHF. Filled out from reference TRBV28 and TRBJ1-5, the complete variable domain reads DVKVTQSSRYLVKRTGEKVFLECVQDMDHENMFWYRQDPGLGLRLIYFSYDVKMKEKGDIPEGYSVSREKKERFSLILESASTNQTSMYLCASRGSQGGNQPQHFGDGTRLSIL.